The present TCR beta chain was sequenced within a study of blood T cell repertoires in COVID-19. The table came from immunoSEQ multiplex PCR; TCRdb's copy has only in-frame clones and leaves some out. The repertoire consists of some 180,000 clones, with roughly 77% occurring once and the leading ten covering less than 7%. In this sample, this clone turned up once. Germline CDR1 WNHNN, CDR2 SYGVQD (reference sequence). The junction had 24 bases not matched to a gene; V was cut back by 7 bases and J by 12 bases. The CDR3 is made up of 17 amino acids. V gene TRBV10-1 combines with J gene TRBJ2-7; 10 bases map to TRBD2. The clonotype comes from a middle-aged woman with COVID-19, enrolled during active disease. Sample: peripheral blood. CDR3 residues: CASNGLADLLDSIELYF. CDR3 DNA sequence: TGCGCCAGCAATGGACTAGCGGACCTCCTCGACAGTATCGAGTTGTACTTC.